These 26 T cell receptor beta chains were all obtained from the same sample, sequenced in a study of OX40 agonist ivuxolimab in advanced cancers. Measured with immunoSEQ multiplex PCR; TCRdb has only the in-frame clones, and not every one. This sample carries approximately 41,000 clones, around 87% of them seen once, and the ten largest clones take approximately 35%. Material: CD4+ or CD8+ T cells sorted from blood, obtained in a trial of the OX40 agonist ivuxolimab. These receptors were taken from an adult with an advanced solid tumor such as melanoma, head and neck, liver or kidney cancer.

The V and J genes are TRBV28 and TRBJ1-1, with 7 positions matching TRBD1. V lost 5 bases, J lost 0 bases, and 6 bases stayed unmatched. The CDR3 has 15 amino acids. CDR1 and CDR2 from the germline V gene are MDHEN and SYDVKM. The DNA for the CDR3 is TGTGCCAGCAGTCCAGTACAGGGGATGAACACTGAAGCTTTCTTT. Residues: CASSPVQGMNTEAFF.

The V and J genes are TRBV6-1 and TRBJ1-1, with 7 positions matching TRBD1. This CDR3 is 18 amino acids long. Germline CDR1 is MNHNS and CDR2 is SASEGT. The V and J ends lost 2 bases and 1 base, in that order; junction bases with no gene match: 13. The CDR3 DNA follows: TGTGCCAGCAGTGAAATTTTGAATTTATACAGGGGGAACACTGAAGCTTTCTTT. As protein: CASSEILNLYRGNTEAFF.

The chain has TRBV7-2 and TRBJ2-5, with 7 nucleotides matching TRBD1. The CDR3 runs to 16 residues. V lost 5 bases to trimming and J lost 4 bases; unmatched junction nucleotides: 13. From germline, CDR1 is SGHTA and CDR2 FQGNSA. CDR3 DNA: TGTGCCAGCAGCCCTAGGCCCCTAGGGGGCGCAGAGACCCAGTACTTC. The encoded protein is CASSPRPLGGAETQYF.

The rearrangement joins TRBV5-1 to TRBJ2-3, with D unresolved. The CDR3 length is 15 residues. The V end was cut by 7 bases, the J end by 4 bases, with 19 bases between. Germline V gives CDR1 SGHRS, CDR2 YFSETQ. The CDR3 sequence: CASGSQPQVPDTQYF. The CDR3 DNA is TGCGCCAGCGGCTCCCAGCCCCAAGTCCCAGATACGCAGTATTTT.

About this clone itself: Relative to the germline gene, one junction end is altered; a read error may explain this. The chain has TRBV7-9 and TRBJ2-1, with 8 bases lining up with TRBD1. CDR1 is SEHNR, CDR2 FQNEAQ, per germline (reference sequence). The CDR3 is made up of 15 amino acids. DNA for the CDR3: TGTGCCAGCAGCTTAGCTATGGGACAGGTCTCTACATTTGTCTTC. Encoded protein: CASSLAMGQVSTFVF.

The gene calls are TRBV7-2 and TRBJ2-1; TRBD2 aligns across 7 bases. Germline assignment: CDR1 SGHTA and CDR2 FQGNSA. The V segment lost 2 bases and the J segment 4 bases; nucleotides outside the gene matches: 2. CDR3 length: 14 residues. For the CDR3, the DNA is TGTGCCAGCAGCTTACCTAGCGGATACAATGAGCAGTTCTTC. Translating it yields CASSLPSGYNEQFF.

V usage is TRBV9 and J usage is TRBJ2-3, with 10 bases matching TRBD1. CDR1 and CDR2 from the germline V gene are SGDLS and YYNGEE. V shed 4 bases and J 6 bases; nucleotides not matched to a gene: 5. The CDR3 has 14 residues. The CDR3: CASSPRQGADTQYF. The CDR3 DNA reads TGTGCCAGCAGCCCCAGACAGGGGGCCGATACGCAGTATTTT.

This chain joins TRBV5-1 and TRBJ1-1; possible D gene TRBD1, 5 bases. Germline V gives CDR1 SGHRS, CDR2 YFSETQ. This CDR3 is 14 amino acids long. Trimming pared 0 bases from V and 3 bases from J, leaving 9 bases between. The CDR3 nucleotides are TGCGCCAGCAGCTTGGCGGGGGGTGACACTGAAGCTTTCTTT. Translation gives CASSLAGGDTEAFF.

V is TRBV27 and J is TRBJ1-4; no definite D call. Trimming cost V 6 bases and J 5 bases, with 10 bases left between them. The CDR3 is 13 residues long. Germline CDR1 and CDR2: MNHEY and SMNVEV (reference sequence). The DNA of the CDR3 is TGTGCCAGCAGCACATGGGAGAATGAAAAACTGTTTTTT. It translates to CASSTWENEKLFF.

Written as DNA, the CDR3 is TGTGCCAGCAGTTACTCGAGTAGCGGGGGGGCCGGTGAGCAGTTCTTC. Its protein product is CASSYSSSGGAGEQFF. V and J are TRBV6-5 and TRBJ2-1, with TRBD2 matching 11 bases. The CDR3 covers 16 residues. Germline CDR1 and CDR2: MNHEY and SVGAGI. V dropped 0 bases and J dropped 9; count of bases not matched to a gene: 7.

This chain links TRBV9 with TRBJ2-2; 10 bases map to TRBD2. Trimming at V came to 4 bases and at J to 4 bases, leaving 7 bases not matched to a gene. Germline V gene sequence: CDR1 SGDLS, CDR2 YYNGEE. The CDR3 contains 16 residues. The CDR3 DNA sequence: TGTGCCAGCAGCCTTTCTAGCGGGAGCGGCACCGGGGAGCTGTTTTTT. Translated: CASSLSSGSGTGELFF.

This sequence joins TRBV19 and TRBJ2-2; a weak D match, TRBD2 (5 bases). Germline lookup yields CDR1 LNHDA and CDR2 SQIVND (reference sequence). Trimming pared 5 bases from V and 1 base from J, leaving 5 bases between. The CDR3 runs to 13 residues. In DNA, the CDR3 is TGTGCCAGTAGTGCGGGGAACACCGGGGAGCTGTTTTTT. This translates into CASSAGNTGELFF.

The gene calls are TRBV28 and TRBJ1-2; D is uncertain. Germline V CDR1 and CDR2: MDHEN, SYDVKM. V dropped 3 bases and J dropped 4 bases, with 6 bases sitting between them. The CDR3 is 12 amino acids. The CDR3 nucleotides are TGTGCCAGCAGTTTCGAGGGCTATGGCTACACCTTC. This codes for CASSFEGYGYTF.

The chain is built from TRBV6-1 and TRBJ1-3; D is ambiguous. The V end lost 6 bases, the J end lost 0 bases, and 3 bases lay between the germline ends. The CDR3 runs 12 residues. CDR1 and CDR2 (germline): MNHNS, SASEGT. Here the CDR3 DNA reads TGTGCCAGCAGAAGCTCTGGAAACACCATATATTTT. It specifies CASRSSGNTIYF.

The gene calls are TRBV4-1 and TRBJ2-7, with 14 bases identical to TRBD2. This CDR3 has 15 amino acids. V was pared by 0 bases and J by 6 bases, with 1 base of the junction left unmatched. The germline gives CDR1 MGHRA, CDR2 YSYEKL. DNA for the CDR3: TGCGCCAGCAGCCAAGAAGGACTAGCGGGAGGCGAGCAGTACTTC. Its protein product is CASSQEGLAGGEQYF.

V gene TRBV28 combines with J gene TRBJ1-2; no clear D. Germline values: CDR1 MDHEN, CDR2 SYDVKM. The V end lost 5 bases, the J end lost 2 bases, and 3 bases lay between the germline ends. The CDR3 is made up of 11 amino acids. The CDR3 DNA follows: TGTGCCAGCAGTCGAAACTATGGCTACACCTTC. Protein product: CASSRNYGYTF.

CDR3 sequence (DNA): TGCGCCAGCAGCTTGGTGCCAGGGACCTACGAGCAGTACTTC. Encoded protein: CASSLVPGTYEQYF. The chain carries TRBV5-1 and TRBJ2-7; tentative D call: TRBD1 (5 bases). The CDR3 extends over 14 amino acids. Trimming removed 0 bases at V and 2 bases at J, with 9 bases between. CDR1 and CDR2 (germline): SGHRS, YFSETQ.

The rearrangement uses TRBV6-9 and TRBJ1-1, with D unclear. Trimming took off 3 bases at V and 5 bases at J, with 10 bases between the two ends. The CDR3 covers 13 residues. Germline lookup yields CDR1 MNHGY and CDR2 SVAAGI. In DNA, the CDR3 is TGTGCCAGCAGTTACTCGCCGGGGACTGAAGCTTTCTTT. It codes for CASSYSPGTEAFF.

The rearrangement links TRBV14 to TRBJ2-5; TRBD1 might be the D (5 bases). The V end lost 2 bases, the J end lost 1 base, and 14 bases lay between the germline ends. CDR1 and CDR2 (germline): SGHDN, FVKESK. CDR3 length: 16 residues. The CDR3 sequence is CASSQSGSPLQETQYF. The DNA of the CDR3 is TGTGCCAGCAGCCAATCAGGGTCCCCACTCCAAGAGACCCAGTACTTC.

V gene TRBV19 combines with J gene TRBJ1-1, with D hard to call. The CDR3 has 13 amino acids. Germline CDR1 and CDR2: LNHDA and SQIVND (reference sequence). V was clipped by 3 bases and J by 7 bases, with 12 bases between them. The CDR3 loop reads CASSIYPESEAFF. The CDR3 bases are TGTGCCAGTAGTATTTACCCCGAGAGTGAAGCTTTCTTT.

V usage is TRBV5-8 and J usage is TRBJ2-1; D gene ambiguous. V lost 1 base, J lost 6 bases, and 8 bases lay in between. This CDR3 is 13 amino acids long. Germline CDR1 is SGHTS and CDR2 is YDEGEE. The DNA for the CDR3 is TGTGCCAGCAGCTTGTACGGGTCCAATGAGCAGTTCTTC. Translating gives CASSLYGSNEQFF.

The sample holds one count of this clone. This rearrangement joins TRBV10-3 to TRBJ1-4, with D hard to call. Trimming cost V 1 base and J 4 bases, with 4 bases left between them. The length of the CDR3 is 13 residues. Germline assignment: CDR1 ENHRY and CDR2 SYGVKD. This chain's CDR3 is CAISEWGNEKLFF. For the CDR3, the DNA is TGTGCCATCAGTGAGTGGGGTAATGAAAAACTGTTTTTT.

The chain is built from TRBV6-6 and TRBJ2-7; 8 positions match TRBD1. The CDR3 runs to 12 residues. Germline CDR1 and CDR2: MNHNY and SVGAGI (reference sequence). V shed 4 bases and J 5 bases; nucleotides not matched to a gene: 1. As DNA, the CDR3 is TGTGCCAGCAGTTTGGACAGGGACGAGCAGTACTTC. It codes for CASSLDRDEQYF.

The rearrangement joins TRBV9 to TRBJ2-5, with 7 bases lining up with TRBD2. The CDR3 has 16 amino acids. Per germline, CDR1 SGDLS and CDR2 YYNGEE. Germline trimming cut 4 bases from V and 1 base from J; bases unmatched to any gene: 10. The CDR3 DNA reads TGTGCCAGCAGCAGTACCGGGACTACCCTCCAAGAGACCCAGTACTTC. It specifies CASSSTGTTLQETQYF. The full variable domain, in which reference TRBV9 and TRBJ2-5 provide the parts outside the CDR3, is DSGVTQTPKHLITATGQRVTLRCSPRSGDLSVYWYQQSLDQGLQFLIQYYNGEERAKGNILERFSAQQFPDLHSELNLSSLELGDSALYFCASSSTGTTLQETQYFGPGTRLLVL.

The rearrangement uses TRBV14 and TRBJ2-2; no clear D. The CDR3 is 13 residues long. The germline V and J ends were trimmed by 1 base and 9 bases, with 9 bases remaining between them. Germline V lookup: CDR1 SGHDN, CDR2 FVKESK. The CDR3, as DNA: TGTGCCAGCAGCCAAGGATTCAGGAGGGAGCTGTTTTTT. It is translated as CASSQGFRRELFF.

The rearrangement links TRBV7-3 to TRBJ2-2; 7 bases fit TRBD2. J lost 0 bases, V lost 5 bases, and 12 bases had no gene match. The CDR3 length is 18 residues. Looked up from germline, CDR1 is SGHTA and CDR2 is FQGTGA. The CDR3 protein is CASSPRTRSPTNTGELFF. The CDR3, as DNA: TGTGCCAGCAGCCCCCGGACTAGATCCCCCACGAACACCGGGGAGCTGTTTTTT.